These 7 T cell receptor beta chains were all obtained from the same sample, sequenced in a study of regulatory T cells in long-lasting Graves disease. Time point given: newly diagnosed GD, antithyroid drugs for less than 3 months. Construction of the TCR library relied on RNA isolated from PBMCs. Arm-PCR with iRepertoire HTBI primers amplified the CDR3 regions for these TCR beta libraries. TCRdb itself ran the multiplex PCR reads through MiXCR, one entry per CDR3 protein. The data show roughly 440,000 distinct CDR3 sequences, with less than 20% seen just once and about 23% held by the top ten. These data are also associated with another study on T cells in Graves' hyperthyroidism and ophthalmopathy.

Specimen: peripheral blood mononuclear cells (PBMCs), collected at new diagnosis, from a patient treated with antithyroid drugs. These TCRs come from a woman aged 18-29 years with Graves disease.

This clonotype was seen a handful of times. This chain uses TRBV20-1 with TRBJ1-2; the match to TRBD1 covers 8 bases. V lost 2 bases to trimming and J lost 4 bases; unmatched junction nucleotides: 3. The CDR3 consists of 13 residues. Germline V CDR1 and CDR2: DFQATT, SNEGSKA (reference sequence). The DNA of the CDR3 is TGCAGTGCTAGATCACAGGGGGGCTATGGCTACACCTTC. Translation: CSARSQGGYGYTF.

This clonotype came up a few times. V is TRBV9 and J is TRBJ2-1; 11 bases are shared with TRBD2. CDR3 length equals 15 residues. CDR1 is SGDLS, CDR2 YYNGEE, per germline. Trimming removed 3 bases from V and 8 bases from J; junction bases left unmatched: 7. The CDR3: CASSASSSGRDEQFF. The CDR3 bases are TGTGCCAGCAGCGCCTCCAGTAGCGGGAGGGATGAGCAGTTCTTC. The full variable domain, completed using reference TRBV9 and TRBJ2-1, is DSGVTQTPKHLITATGQRVTLRCSPRSGDLSVYWYQQSLDQGLQFLIQYYNGEERAKGNILERFSAQQFPDLHSELNLSSLELGDSALYFCASSASSSGRDEQFFGPGTRLTVL.

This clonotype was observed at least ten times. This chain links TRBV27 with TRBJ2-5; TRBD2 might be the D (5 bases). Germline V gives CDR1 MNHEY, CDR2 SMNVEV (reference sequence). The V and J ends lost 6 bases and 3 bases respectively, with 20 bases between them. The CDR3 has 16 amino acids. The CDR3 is CASSSLPPAAEETQYF. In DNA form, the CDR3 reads TGTGCCAGCAGCTCACTCCCTCCAGCGGCAGAAGAGACCCAGTACTTC.

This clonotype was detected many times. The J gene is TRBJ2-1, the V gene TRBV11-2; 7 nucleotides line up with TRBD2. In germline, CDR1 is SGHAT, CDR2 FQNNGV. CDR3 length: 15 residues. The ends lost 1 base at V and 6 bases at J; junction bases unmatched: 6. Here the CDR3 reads CASSLGLAPSNEQFF. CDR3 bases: TGTGCCAGCAGCTTAGGACTAGCCCCTAGCAATGAGCAGTTCTTC.

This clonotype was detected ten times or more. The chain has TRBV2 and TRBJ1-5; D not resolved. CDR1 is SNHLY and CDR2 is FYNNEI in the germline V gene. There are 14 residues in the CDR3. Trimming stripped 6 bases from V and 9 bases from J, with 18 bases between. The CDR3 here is CASSAVAHGPPQHF. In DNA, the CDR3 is TGTGCCAGCAGCGCGGTGGCCCACGGCCCGCCCCAGCATTTT.

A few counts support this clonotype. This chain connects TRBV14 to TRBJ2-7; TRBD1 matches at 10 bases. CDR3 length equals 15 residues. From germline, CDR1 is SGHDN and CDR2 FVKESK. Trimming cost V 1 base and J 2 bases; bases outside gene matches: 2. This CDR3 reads CASSQVGTGAYEQYF. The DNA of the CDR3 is TGTGCCAGCAGCCAAGTGGGGACAGGGGCCTACGAGCAGTACTTC.

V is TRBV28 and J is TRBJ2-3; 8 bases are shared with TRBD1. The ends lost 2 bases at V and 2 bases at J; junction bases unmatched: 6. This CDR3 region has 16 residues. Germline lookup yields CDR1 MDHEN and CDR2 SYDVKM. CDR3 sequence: CASSLTGTGYTDTQYF. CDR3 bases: TGTGCCAGCAGTTTAACCGGGACAGGTTACACAGATACGCAGTATTTT.